This TCR beta chain derives from a study of beta chain bispecific antibodies for T cell cancers. Whole-study findings and limits: Apart from targeted and closely related genes, other TRBV families appeared unaffected by TRBV-directed bispecific antibodies. After anti-TRBV12 rather than anti-CD19 exposure, TRBV12-3 made up approximately 99% less of total TRBV signal. In these mixed samples, most targeted TRBV reads derived from the leukemia cell line.

Germline CDR1 SGDLS, CDR2 YYNGEE. The CDR3 loop spans 16 amino acids. V was pared by 4 bases and J by 1 base, with 16 bases between. Clonotype quantities came from unique molecular identifier barcode counts. TCRdb re-called the 5' RACE reads through MiXCR, storing one row per CDR3 protein. The repertoire includes about 20,000 distinct CDR3 sequences, around 2% of them detected once, and under 5.5% sits in the top ten. T cells were expanded from blood mononuclear cells for around three days with anti-CD3 OKT3 or CD3/CD28 beads. About this clonotype: No antigen is known for it.

The sample here was healthy donor T cells cultured with leukemia cells, taken from a culture containing a bispecific antibody targeting TCR Vbeta12. This clonotype was sampled from a human donor in good health. Some clones in this sample may be carry-over from other donors' samples. This sequence joins TRBV9 and TRBJ2-3; the D gene is possibly TRBD1 (7 bases). CDR3: CASSLRGGQGTDTQYF. The CDR3 nucleotides are TGTGCCAGCAGCCTAAGGGGAGGACAGGGCACAGATACGCAGTATTTT.